The entry that follows covers one T cell receptor beta chain sequence. Clones were read by immunoSEQ multiplex PCR, and TCRdb kept only the in-frame ones, dropping some. The data show more than 70,000 clones, just over 90% seen once. This specimen comes from a study of OX40 agonist ivuxolimab in advanced cancers. Looking at the study overall: The drug used for patients, ivuxolimab, was an agonistic anti-OX40 (CD134) antibody. The study gave patients intravenous ivuxolimab at 0.01 to 10 mg/kg every 2 weeks. Melanoma, hepatocellular carcinoma, head and neck or renal cell cancer occurred in dose-escalation patients.

This CDR3 is 18 amino acids long. The V segment lost 0 bases and the J segment 1 base; nucleotides outside the gene matches: 9. Germline loops: CDR1 SQVTM, CDR2 ANQGSEA. The sequence was obtained from an adult with an advanced solid tumor such as melanoma, head and neck, liver or kidney cancer. The rearrangement joins TRBV29-1 to TRBJ1-4; 9 positions agree with TRBD1. Sequenced material: CD4+ or CD8+ T cells sorted from blood, taken in a trial of the OX40 agonist ivuxolimab. The CDR3 region has the DNA TGCAGCGTTGAAGATCTTGAACAGGGGGCTATAACTAATGAAAAACTGTTTTTT. This codes for CSVEDLEQGAITNEKLFF.